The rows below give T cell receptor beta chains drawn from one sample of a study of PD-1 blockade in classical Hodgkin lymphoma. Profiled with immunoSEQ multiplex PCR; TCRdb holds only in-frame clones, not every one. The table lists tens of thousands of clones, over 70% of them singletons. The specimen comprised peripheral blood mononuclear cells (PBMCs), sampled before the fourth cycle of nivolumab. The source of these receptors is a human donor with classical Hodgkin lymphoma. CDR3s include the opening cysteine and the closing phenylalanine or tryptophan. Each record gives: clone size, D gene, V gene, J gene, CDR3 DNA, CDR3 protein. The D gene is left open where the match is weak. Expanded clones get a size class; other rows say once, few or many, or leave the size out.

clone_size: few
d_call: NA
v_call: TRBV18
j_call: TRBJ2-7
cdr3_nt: TGTGCCAGCTCCCCTTCGGGCGCCTACGAGCAGTACTTC
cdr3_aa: CASSPSGAYEQYF

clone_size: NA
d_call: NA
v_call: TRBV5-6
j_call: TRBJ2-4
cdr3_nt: TGTGCCAGCATTGGCGTCGGGGGTGAGGGAAACATTCAGTACTTC
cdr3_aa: CASIGVGGEGNIQYF

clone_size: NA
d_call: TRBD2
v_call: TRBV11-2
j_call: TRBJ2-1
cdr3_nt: TGTGCCAGCAGCTTAGGGCTAGCGGGGGGCTCCTACAATGAGCAGTTCTTC
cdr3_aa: CASSLGLAGGSYNEQFF

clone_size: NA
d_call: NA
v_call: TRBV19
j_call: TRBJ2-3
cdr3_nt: TGTGCCAGCCAACAGGATGGCACAGATACGCAGTATTTT
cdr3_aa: CASQQDGTDTQYF

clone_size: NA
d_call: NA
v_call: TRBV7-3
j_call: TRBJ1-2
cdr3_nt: TGTGCCAGCAGCGACTCCGGGACGGCGGGCTACACCTTC
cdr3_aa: CASSDSGTAGYTF

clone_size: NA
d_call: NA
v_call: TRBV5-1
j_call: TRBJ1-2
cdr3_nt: TGCGCCAGCAGCTCAGAAACAGGGTCTGGTGGCTACACCTTC
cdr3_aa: CASSSETGSGGYTF

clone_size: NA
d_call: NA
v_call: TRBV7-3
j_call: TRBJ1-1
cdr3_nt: TGTGCCAGCAGCTTAGGGGGTGAAGCTTTCTTT
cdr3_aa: CASSLGGEAFF

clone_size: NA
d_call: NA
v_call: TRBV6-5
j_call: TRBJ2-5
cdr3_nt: TGTGCCAGCAGCCTCGGGGAGACCCAGTACTTC
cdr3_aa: CASSLGETQYF

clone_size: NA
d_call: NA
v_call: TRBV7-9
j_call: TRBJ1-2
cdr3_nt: TGTGCCAGCAGCTTATCAGTTTGGAGGGATGGCTACACCTTC
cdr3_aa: CASSLSVWRDGYTF

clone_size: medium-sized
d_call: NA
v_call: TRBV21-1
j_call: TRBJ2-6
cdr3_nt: TGTGCCAGCAGCTCCCTCAGGACAGGGGGTAGCTCTGGGGCCAACGTCCTGACTTTC
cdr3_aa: CASSSLRTGGSSGANVLTF

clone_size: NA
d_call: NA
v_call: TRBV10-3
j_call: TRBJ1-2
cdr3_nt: TGTGCCATCAGTGAGGTAGGGCTCGAAAGAAGCTTTAACTATGGCTACACCTTC
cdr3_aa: CAISEVGLERSFNYGYTF